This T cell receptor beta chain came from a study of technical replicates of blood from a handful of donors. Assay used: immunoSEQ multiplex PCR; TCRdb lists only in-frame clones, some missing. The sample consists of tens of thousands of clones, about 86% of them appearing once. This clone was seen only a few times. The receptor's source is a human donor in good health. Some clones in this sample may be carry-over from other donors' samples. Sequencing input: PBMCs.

The CDR3 region is CASRGWWGANYGYTF. The CDR3 bases are TGTGCCAGCAGGGGTTGGTGGGGCGCGAACTATGGCTACACCTTC. The chain joins TRBV11-1 to TRBJ1-2, with D possibly TRBD1 on 5 matching bases. The CDR3 is 15 residues long. Trimming shortened V by 6 bases and J by 2 bases, and 16 bases separated the two germline ends. Germline assignment: CDR1 SGHAT and CDR2 FQDESV (reference sequence).